The entry below gives a single T cell receptor (beta chain) sequence along with its context. The antigen is unknown. The data stem from a study of beta chain features in type 1 diabetes. Of the isolated RNA, all was reverse transcribed, and so the sequenced material was expressed TCRB transcripts. TCRdb's copy holds only in-frame clones and misses some; the assay was immunoSEQ multiplex PCR. This sample carries more than 100,000 clones, under 30% of them seen once, and the ten largest clones take under 0.55%. Study results and limitations: Moderate but significant shortening of TCRB CDR3s was recorded in all four CD4+ subsets from Type 1 diabetes patients.

The length of the CDR3 is 13 residues. J lost 10 bases, V lost 5 bases, and 8 bases had no gene match. Looked up from germline, CDR1 is SGHTA and CDR2 is FQGNSA. V is TRBV7-2 and J is TRBJ1-2, with 9 positions matching TRBD1. The clonotype was recovered from a woman under 30 with type 1 diabetes. Sequencing was done on a sample of central memory CD4+ T cells from blood. The CDR3 is CASSPGTGLHYTF. DNA for the CDR3: TGTGCCAGCAGCCCCGGGACAGGGCTGCACTACACCTTC. Full variable domain (rest looked up from reference TRBV7-2 and TRBJ1-2): GAGVSQSPSNKVTEKGKDVELRCDPISGHTALYWYRQSLGQGLEFLIYFQGNSAPDKSGLPSDRFSAERTGGSVSTLTIQRTQQEDSAVYLCASSPGTGLHYTFGSGTRLTVV.